This T cell receptor beta chain emerged from a study of regulatory T cells in long-lasting Graves disease. Investigators prepared the TCR beta libraries by applying iRepertoire HTBI primers and Arm-PCR of CDR3 regions. TCRdb recomputed calls from the multiplex PCR reads with MiXCR, one row per CDR3 protein. This table holds a few hundred thousand distinct CDR3 sequences, roughly 19% found once. Described time point: newly diagnosed GD, antithyroid drugs for less than 3 months. Construction of the TCR library relied on RNA isolated from PBMCs. In this sample, this clonotype turned up many times. The CDR3 runs to 17 residues. The J segment lost 3 bases and the V segment lost 3 bases, leaving 8 bases of the junction unmatched. CDR1 and CDR2 (germline): SNHLY, FYNNEI. These data are also associated with another study on T cells in Graves' hyperthyroidism and ophthalmopathy.

This sequence originates from a woman aged 25 to 39 with Graves disease. The genes are TRBV2 and TRBJ2-1; 10 bases match TRBD2. The source material was peripheral blood mononuclear cells (PBMCs), sampled at new diagnosis, from a patient treated with antithyroid drugs. In DNA, the CDR3 is TGTGCCAGCAGTGATTCCCTAGCGGGAGAAAACTACAATGAGCAGTTCTTC. Translation: CASSDSLAGENYNEQFF. The full variable domain, with the rest looked up from reference TRBV2 and TRBJ2-1, is EPEVTQTPSHQVTQMGQEVILRCVPISNHLYFYWYRQILGQKVEFLVSFYNNEISEKSEIFDDQFSVERPDGSNFTLKIRSTKLEDSAMYFCASSDSLAGENYNEQFFGPGTRLTVL.